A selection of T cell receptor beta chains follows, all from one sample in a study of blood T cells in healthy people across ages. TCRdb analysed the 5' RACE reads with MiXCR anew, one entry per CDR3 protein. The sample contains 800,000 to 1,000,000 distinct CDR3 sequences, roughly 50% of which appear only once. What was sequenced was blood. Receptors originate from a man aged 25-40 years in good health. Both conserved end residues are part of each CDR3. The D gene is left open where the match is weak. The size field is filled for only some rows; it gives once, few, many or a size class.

CDR3aa: CASSSGLAGPSTDTQYF; CDR3nt: TGCGCCAGCAGCTCGGGACTAGCGGGACCTAGCACAGATACGCAGTATTTT; j_gene: TRBJ2-3; abundance: NA; d_gene: TRBD2; v_gene: TRBV5-1; len: 17
CDR3aa: CASSPNRRLKGATDTQYF; CDR3nt: TGTGCCAGCAGCCCAAACCGGCGGCTAAAAGGGGCAACAGATACGCAGTATTTT; j_gene: TRBJ2-3; abundance: few; d_gene: NA; v_gene: TRBV7-6; len: 18
CDR3aa: CASSPSRREKLFF; CDR3nt: TGTGCCAGCAGTCCCAGCCGGCGGGAAAAACTGTTTTTT; j_gene: TRBJ1-4; abundance: NA; d_gene: NA; v_gene: TRBV27; len: 13
CDR3aa: CASSYETPGAGSQHF; CDR3nt: TGTGCCAGCAGTTACGAAACTCCGGGGGCTGGGTCCCAGCATTTT; j_gene: TRBJ1-5; abundance: NA; d_gene: NA; v_gene: TRBV6-2/TRBV6-3; len: 15
CDR3aa: CASSPGPTSYEQYF; CDR3nt: TGTGCCAGCAGCCCGGGACCAACGTCCTACGAGCAGTACTTC; j_gene: TRBJ2-7; abundance: few; d_gene: NA; v_gene: TRBV6-6; len: 14
CDR3aa: CASSYSLGETQYF; CDR3nt: TGTGCCAGCAGTTACTCGTTAGGAGAGACCCAGTACTTC; j_gene: TRBJ2-5; abundance: NA; d_gene: NA; v_gene: TRBV6-5; len: 13
CDR3aa: CASSPVGAGTDTQYF; CDR3nt: TGTGCCAGCAGCCCTGTAGGGGCGGGCACAGATACGCAGTATTTT; j_gene: TRBJ2-3; abundance: NA; d_gene: NA; v_gene: TRBV6-6; len: 15
CDR3aa: CASSGGDPTYEQYF; CDR3nt: TGTGCCAGCAGTGGCGGCGACCCTACCTACGAGCAGTACTTC; j_gene: TRBJ2-7; abundance: NA; d_gene: NA; v_gene: TRBV2; len: 14
CDR3aa: CASSLWGVTDTQYF; CDR3nt: TGTGCCAGCAGCCTTTGGGGGGTCACAGATACGCAGTATTTT; j_gene: TRBJ2-3; abundance: few; d_gene: NA; v_gene: TRBV7-2; len: 14
CDR3aa: CSVLTDYDDYGYTF; CDR3nt: TGCAGCGTTCTGACAGACTACGATGACTATGGCTACACCTTC; j_gene: TRBJ1-2; abundance: NA; d_gene: NA; v_gene: TRBV29-1; len: 14
CDR3aa: CASSFLTTQQYF; CDR3nt: TGTGCCAGCAGTTTCCTGACCACCCAGCAGTACTTC; j_gene: TRBJ2-5; abundance: NA; d_gene: NA; v_gene: TRBV28; len: 12
CDR3aa: CATSVDRRNEQFF; CDR3nt: TGTGCCACCAGTGTAGACAGGCGCAATGAGCAGTTCTTC; j_gene: TRBJ2-1; abundance: few; d_gene: NA; v_gene: TRBV24-1; len: 13
CDR3aa: CASSSFTGPSSGANVLTF; CDR3nt: TGTGCCAGCAGTTCCTTTACCGGGCCAAGCTCTGGGGCCAACGTCCTGACTTTC; j_gene: TRBJ2-6; abundance: NA; d_gene: NA; v_gene: TRBV11-2; len: 18
CDR3aa: CAISESETNQPQHF; CDR3nt: TGTGCCATCAGTGAGTCGGAGACAAATCAGCCCCAGCATTTT; j_gene: TRBJ1-5; abundance: NA; d_gene: NA; v_gene: TRBV10-3; len: 14